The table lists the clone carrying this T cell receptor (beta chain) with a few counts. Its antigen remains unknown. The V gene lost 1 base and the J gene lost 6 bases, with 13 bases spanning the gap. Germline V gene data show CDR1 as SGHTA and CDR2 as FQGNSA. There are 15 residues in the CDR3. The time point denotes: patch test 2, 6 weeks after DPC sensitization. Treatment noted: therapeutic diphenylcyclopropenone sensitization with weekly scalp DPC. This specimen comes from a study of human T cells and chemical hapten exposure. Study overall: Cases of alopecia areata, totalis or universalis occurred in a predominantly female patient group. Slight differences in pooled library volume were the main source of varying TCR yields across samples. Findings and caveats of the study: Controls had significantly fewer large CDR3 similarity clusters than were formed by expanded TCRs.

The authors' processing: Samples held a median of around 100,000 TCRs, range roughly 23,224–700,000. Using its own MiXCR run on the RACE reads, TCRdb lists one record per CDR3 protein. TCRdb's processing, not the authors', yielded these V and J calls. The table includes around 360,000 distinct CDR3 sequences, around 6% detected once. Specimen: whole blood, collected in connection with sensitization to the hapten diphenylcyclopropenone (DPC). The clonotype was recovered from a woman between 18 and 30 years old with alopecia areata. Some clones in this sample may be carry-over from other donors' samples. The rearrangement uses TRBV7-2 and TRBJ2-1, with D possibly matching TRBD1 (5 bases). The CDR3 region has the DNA TGTGCCAGCAGCTTAGTTTTAGGGGAATCCAATGAGCAGTTCTTC. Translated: CASSLVLGESNEQFF.